These T cell receptor beta chains were read from a single sample in a study of blood T cell repertoires in COVID-19. TCRdb's copy holds only in-frame clones and misses some; the assay was immunoSEQ multiplex PCR. The repertoire holds hundreds of thousands of clones, with 70% to 90% as singletons. Input material: PBMCs or T cells enriched from blood (not recorded which). These receptors originate from a man aged 35-49 years in a cohort exposed to, infected with or recovered from COVID-19 (not recorded which). Both conserved end residues are part of each CDR3. D genes are given only for firm matches. For some rows the clone size is stated as once, few or many, or as a class when expanded; others skip it.

>TRBD1|TRBJ2-5|TRBV15|.
CATRPGQGSGETQYF
TGTGCCACCAGGCCGGGACAGGGCTCGGGAGAGACCCAGTACTTC
>TRBD2|TRBJ2-5|TRBV28|few
CASSTQLAGVETQYF
TGTGCCAGCAGTACGCAACTAGCGGGAGTAGAGACCCAGTACTTC
>TRBD1|TRBJ1-2|TRBV4-1|.
CASSYPGTGTNYGYTF
TGCGCCAGCAGCTACCCCGGGACAGGGACTAACTATGGCTACACCTTC
>TRBD1|TRBJ1-2|TRBV6-5|.
CASTLGTGKDGYTF
TGTGCCAGCACCCTTGGGACAGGGAAGGACGGCTACACCTTC
>TRBD2|TRBJ2-2|TRBV5-4|.
CASSLISGPPGELFF
TGTGCCAGCAGCTTAATTAGCGGGCCCCCCGGGGAGCTGTTTTTT
>.|TRBJ1-4|TRBV29-1|.
CSVRRQPNEKLFF
TGCAGCGTTCGACGACAGCCCAATGAAAAACTGTTTTTT
>TRBD2|TRBJ2-3|TRBV5-4|.
CASSSNSGRADTQYF
TGTGCCAGCAGCTCGAATAGCGGGAGGGCCGATACGCAGTATTTT
>TRBD2|TRBJ2-3|TRBV11-2|.
CASSTSGIGTDTQYF
TGTGCCAGCAGCACTAGCGGGATAGGTACAGATACGCAGTATTTT
>TRBD2|TRBJ2-1|TRBV20-1|few
CSASKAGSSYNEQFF
TGCAGTGCCAGTAAAGCGGGAAGTTCCTACAATGAGCAGTTCTTC
>TRBD2|TRBJ2-1|TRBV28|.
CASTERDRDEQFF
TGTGCCAGCACGGAGCGGGATAGGGATGAGCAGTTCTTC
>.|TRBJ1-3|TRBV11-2|.
CASSQDSAGNTIYF
TGTGCCAGCAGCCAAGACAGTGCTGGAAACACCATATATTTT
>.|TRBJ2-6|TRBV10-3|.
CALLADGANVLTF
TGTGCCCTACTAGCAGACGGGGCCAACGTCCTGACTTTC
>TRBD1|TRBJ1-2|TRBV5-4|.
CASSFGQGTTNYGYTF
TGTGCCAGCAGCTTTGGACAGGGGACGACTAACTATGGCTACACCTTC
>TRBD1|TRBJ1-1|TRBV14|.
CASSHSGGRITEAFF
TGTGCCAGCAGCCACTCAGGGGGCCGGATCACTGAAGCTTTCTTT
>TRBD2|TRBJ2-1|TRBV24-1|.
CATSGLRAGDLAGVHEQFF
TGTGCCACCAGTGGCCTACGGGCCGGGGACCTAGCGGGAGTCCATGAGCAGTTCTTC
>TRBD1|TRBJ1-6|TRBV7-9|.
CASSFRTGRNSPLHF
TGTGCCAGCAGCTTCCGGACAGGAAGAAATTCACCCCTCCACTTT
>.|TRBJ2-4|TRBV5-1|.
CASSFLQGGTKNIQYF
TGCGCCAGCAGCTTCCTCCAGGGGGGAACCAAAAACATTCAGTACTTC
>.|TRBJ1-1|TRBV27|.
CASSFNGVMNTEAFF
TGTGCCAGCAGTTTCAACGGGGTCATGAACACTGAAGCTTTCTTT
>.|TRBJ1-5|TRBV6-6|.
CASSQGQGPSGNQPQHF
TGTGCCAGCAGTCAGGGACAAGGTCCAAGCGGCAATCAGCCCCAGCATTTT
>TRBD2|TRBJ2-2|TRBV7-9|once
CASSPEPGLAGAGELFF
TGTGCCAGCAGCCCTGAACCGGGACTAGCGGGAGCGGGGGAGCTGTTTTTT
>TRBD1|TRBJ1-5|TRBV28|.
CASSLRRDRGLNQPQHF
TGTGCCAGCAGTCTACGAAGAGACAGGGGGCTCAATCAGCCCCAGCATTTT
>.|TRBJ1-2|TRBV6-1|.
CASSEQVTGNYGYTF
TGTGCCAGCAGTGAACAAGTAACCGGGAACTATGGCTACACCTTC
>TRBD1|TRBJ2-4|TRBV27|.
CASSLSLNRGSAKNIQYF
TGTGCCAGCAGTTTATCCCTAAACAGGGGTTCGGCCAAAAACATTCAGTACTTC
>TRBD1|TRBJ1-4|TRBV4-1|.
CASSQEDRVYEKLFF
TGCGCCAGCAGCCAAGAAGACAGGGTGTACGAAAAACTGTTTTTT
>.|TRBJ2-7|TRBV2|.
CASSSSSYEQYF
TGTGCCAGCAGTTCTAGTTCCTACGAGCAGTACTTC
>.|TRBJ1-5|TRBV25-1|.
CASSEDSKKPQHF
TGTGCCAGCAGTGAGGACAGTAAGAAGCCCCAGCATTTT
>.|TRBJ2-7|TRBV18|.
CASSEAGHSYEQYF
TGTGCCAGCTCAGAGGCGGGTCACTCCTACGAGCAGTACTTC
>TRBD2|TRBJ2-4|TRBV6-2/TRBV6-3|.
CASSYPSGLAKNIQYF
TGTGCCAGCAGTTACCCTAGCGGGCTAGCCAAAAACATTCAGTACTTC
>.|TRBJ2-7|TRBV29-1|.
CSVGNLDEQYF
TGCAGCGTTGGTAATTTAGACGAGCAGTACTTC